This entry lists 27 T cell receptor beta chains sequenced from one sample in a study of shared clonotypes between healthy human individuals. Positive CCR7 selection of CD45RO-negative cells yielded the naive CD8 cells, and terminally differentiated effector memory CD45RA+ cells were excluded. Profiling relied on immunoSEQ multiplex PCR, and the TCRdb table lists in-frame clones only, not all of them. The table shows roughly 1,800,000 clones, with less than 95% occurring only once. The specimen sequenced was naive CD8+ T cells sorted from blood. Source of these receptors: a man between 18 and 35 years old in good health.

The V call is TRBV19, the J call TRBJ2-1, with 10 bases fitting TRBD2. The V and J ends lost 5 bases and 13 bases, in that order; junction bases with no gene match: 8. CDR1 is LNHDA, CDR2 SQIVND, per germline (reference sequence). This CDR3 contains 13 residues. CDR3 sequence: CASSVSSGSAQFF. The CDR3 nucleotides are TGTGCCAGTAGTGTCTCTAGCGGGAGCGCACAGTTCTTC.

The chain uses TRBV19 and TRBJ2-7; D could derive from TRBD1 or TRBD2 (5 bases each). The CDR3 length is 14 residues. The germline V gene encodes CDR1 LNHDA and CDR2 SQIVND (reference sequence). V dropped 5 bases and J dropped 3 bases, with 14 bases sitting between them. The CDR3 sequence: CASSPGTFRYEQYF. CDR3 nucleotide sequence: TGTGCCAGTAGTCCAGGGACGTTTCGCTACGAGCAGTACTTC.

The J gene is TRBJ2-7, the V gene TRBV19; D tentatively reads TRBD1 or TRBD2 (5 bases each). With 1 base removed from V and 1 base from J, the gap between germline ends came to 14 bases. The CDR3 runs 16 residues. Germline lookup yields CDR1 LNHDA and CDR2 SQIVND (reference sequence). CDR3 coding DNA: TGTGCCAGTAGTATAGTATCCGGGACCGCTTCCTACGAGCAGTACTTC. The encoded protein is CASSIVSGTASYEQYF. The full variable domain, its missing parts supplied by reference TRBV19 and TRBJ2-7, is DGGITQSPKYLFRKEGQNVTLSCEQNLNHDAMYWYRQDPGQGLRLIYYSQIVNDFQKGDIAEGYSVSREKKESFPLTVTSAQKNPTAFYLCASSIVSGTASYEQYFGPGTRLTVT.

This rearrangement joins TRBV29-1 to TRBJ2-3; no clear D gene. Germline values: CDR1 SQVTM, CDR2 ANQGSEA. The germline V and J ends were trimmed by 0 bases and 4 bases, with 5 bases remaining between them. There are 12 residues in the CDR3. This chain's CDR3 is CSVEDEADTQYF. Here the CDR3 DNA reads TGCAGCGTTGAAGATGAAGCAGATACGCAGTATTTT.

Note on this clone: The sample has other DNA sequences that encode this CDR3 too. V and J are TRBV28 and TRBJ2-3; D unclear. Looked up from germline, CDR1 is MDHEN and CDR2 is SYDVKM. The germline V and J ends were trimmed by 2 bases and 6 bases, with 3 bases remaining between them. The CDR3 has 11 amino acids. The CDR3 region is CASSLGDTQYF. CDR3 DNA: TGTGCCAGCAGTTTAGGTGATACGCAGTATTTT.

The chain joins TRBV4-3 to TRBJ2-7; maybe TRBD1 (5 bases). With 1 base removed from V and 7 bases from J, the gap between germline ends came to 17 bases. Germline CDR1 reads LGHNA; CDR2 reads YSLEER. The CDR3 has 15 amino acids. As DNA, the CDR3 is TGCGCCAGCAGCCAAGGGCGATGGGGCAGCCTGGAGCAGTACTTC. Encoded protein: CASSQGRWGSLEQYF.

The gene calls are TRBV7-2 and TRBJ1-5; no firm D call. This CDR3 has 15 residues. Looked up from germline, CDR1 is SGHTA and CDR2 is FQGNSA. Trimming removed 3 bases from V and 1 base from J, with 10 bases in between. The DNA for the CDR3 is TGTGCCAGCAGCTTCCACGGAGCCAGCAATCAGCCCCAGCATTTT. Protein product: CASSFHGASNQPQHF. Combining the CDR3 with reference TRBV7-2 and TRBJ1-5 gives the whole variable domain GAGVSQSPSNKVTEKGKDVELRCDPISGHTALYWYRQSLGQGLEFLIYFQGNSAPDKSGLPSDRFSAERTGGSVSTLTIQRTQQEDSAVYLCASSFHGASNQPQHFGDGTRLSIL.

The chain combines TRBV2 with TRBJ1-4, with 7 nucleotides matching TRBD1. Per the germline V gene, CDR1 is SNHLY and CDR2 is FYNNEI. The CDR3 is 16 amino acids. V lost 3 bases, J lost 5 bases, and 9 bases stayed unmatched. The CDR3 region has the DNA TGTGCCAGCAGTGATGCGCCGGGACAGCCGAATGAAAAACTGTTTTTT. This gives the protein CASSDAPGQPNEKLFF.

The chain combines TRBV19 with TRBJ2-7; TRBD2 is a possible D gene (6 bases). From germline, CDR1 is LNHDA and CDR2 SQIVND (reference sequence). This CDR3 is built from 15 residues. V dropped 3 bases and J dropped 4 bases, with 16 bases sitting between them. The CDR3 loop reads CASSISGASQYEQYF. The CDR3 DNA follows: TGTGCCAGTAGTATTTCGGGAGCCTCGCAATACGAGCAGTACTTC.

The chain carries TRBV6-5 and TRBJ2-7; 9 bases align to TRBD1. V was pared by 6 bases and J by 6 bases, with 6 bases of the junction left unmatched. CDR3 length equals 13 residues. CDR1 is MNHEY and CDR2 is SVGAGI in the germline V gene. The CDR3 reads CASSSGTGSEQYF. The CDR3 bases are TGTGCCAGCAGCTCCGGGACAGGGTCCGAGCAGTACTTC.

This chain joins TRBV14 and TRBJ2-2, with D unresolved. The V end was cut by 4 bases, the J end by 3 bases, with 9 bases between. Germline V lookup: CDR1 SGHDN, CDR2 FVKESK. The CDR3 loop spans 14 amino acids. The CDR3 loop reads CASSPGLHTGELFF. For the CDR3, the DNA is TGTGCCAGCAGCCCAGGTCTGCACACCGGGGAGCTGTTTTTT.

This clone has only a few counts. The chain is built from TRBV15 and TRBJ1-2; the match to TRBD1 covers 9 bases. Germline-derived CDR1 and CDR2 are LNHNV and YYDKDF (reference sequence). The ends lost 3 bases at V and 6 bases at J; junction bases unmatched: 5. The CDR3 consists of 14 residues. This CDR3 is CATSSGQGTHGYTF. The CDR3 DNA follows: TGTGCCACCAGCAGCGGACAGGGGACCCATGGCTACACCTTC.

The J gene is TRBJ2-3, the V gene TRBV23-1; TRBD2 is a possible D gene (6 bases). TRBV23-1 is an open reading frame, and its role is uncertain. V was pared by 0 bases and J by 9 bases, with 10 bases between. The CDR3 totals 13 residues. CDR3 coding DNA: TGCGCCAGCAGTCAATCGACGGGAGACACGCAGTATTTT. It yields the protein CASSQSTGDTQYF.

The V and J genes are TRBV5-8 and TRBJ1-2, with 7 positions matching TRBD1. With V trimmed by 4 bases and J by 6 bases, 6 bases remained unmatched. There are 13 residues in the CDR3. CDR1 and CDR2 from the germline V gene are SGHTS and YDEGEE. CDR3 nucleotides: TGTGCCAGCAGCCCAAACAGGGGCGATGGCTACACCTTC. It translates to CASSPNRGDGYTF. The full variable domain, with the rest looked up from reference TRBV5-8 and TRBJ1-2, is EAGVTQSPTHLIKTRGQQATLRCSPISGHTSVYWYQQALGLGLQFLLWYDEGEERNRGNFPPRFSGRQFPNYSSELNVNALELEDSALYLCASSPNRGDGYTFGSGTRLTVV.

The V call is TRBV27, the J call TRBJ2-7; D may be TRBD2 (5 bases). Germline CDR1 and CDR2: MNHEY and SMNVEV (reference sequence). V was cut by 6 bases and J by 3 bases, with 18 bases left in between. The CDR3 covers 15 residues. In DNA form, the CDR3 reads TGTGCCAGCAGCCGTACTAGGGTGCTTTACTACGAGCAGTACTTC. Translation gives CASSRTRVLYYEQYF.

The CDR3 loop is CASSGAGQGNEQFF. The CDR3 bases are TGTGCCAGCAGTGGGGCAGGGCAGGGCAATGAGCAGTTCTTC. The genes are TRBV6-4 and TRBJ2-1, with D perhaps matching TRBD1 (5 bases). Germline CDR1 and CDR2: MRHNA and SNTAGT. Trimming took 4 bases from V and 6 from J, leaving 13 bases between them. This CDR3 is built from 14 residues.

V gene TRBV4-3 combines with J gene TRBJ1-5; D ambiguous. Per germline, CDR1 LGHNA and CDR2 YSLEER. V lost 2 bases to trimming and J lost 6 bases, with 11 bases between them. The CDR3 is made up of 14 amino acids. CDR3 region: CASSQFLETQPQHF. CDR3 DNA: TGCGCCAGCAGCCAATTTCTTGAGACTCAGCCCCAGCATTTT.

The CDR3 protein is CASSIGRYEQYF. CDR3 sequence (DNA): TGTGCCAGTAGTATTGGGCGCTACGAGCAGTACTTC. The genes are TRBV19 and TRBJ2-7; D ambiguous. Between the trimmed V and J ends, which lost 3 bases and 3 bases, there was a span of 6 bases. The germline gives CDR1 LNHDA, CDR2 SQIVND (reference sequence). This CDR3 contains 12 residues.

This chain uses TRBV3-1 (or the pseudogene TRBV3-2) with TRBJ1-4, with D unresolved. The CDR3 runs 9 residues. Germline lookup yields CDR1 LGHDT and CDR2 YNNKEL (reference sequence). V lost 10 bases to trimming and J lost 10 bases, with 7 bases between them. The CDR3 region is CAMRGKLFF. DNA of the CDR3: TGTGCCATGAGAGGAAAACTGTTTTTT.

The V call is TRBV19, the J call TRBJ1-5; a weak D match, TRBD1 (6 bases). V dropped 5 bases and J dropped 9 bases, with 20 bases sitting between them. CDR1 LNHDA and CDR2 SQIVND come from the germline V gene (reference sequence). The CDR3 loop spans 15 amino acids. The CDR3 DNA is TGTGCCAGTAGTCTAATGCCCGCAGGGGATTGGCCCCAGCATTTT. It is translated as CASSLMPAGDWPQHF.

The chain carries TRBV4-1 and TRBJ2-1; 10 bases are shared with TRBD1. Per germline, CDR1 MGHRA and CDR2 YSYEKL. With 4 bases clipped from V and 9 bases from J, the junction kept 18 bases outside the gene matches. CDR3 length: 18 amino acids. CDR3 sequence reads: CASSRLGQVDRGNLEQFF. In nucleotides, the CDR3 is TGCGCCAGCAGCCGCCTAGGACAGGTGGACAGGGGGAACCTTGAGCAGTTCTTC.

The CDR3 DNA follows: TGTGCCAGTAGGTGGGGACAGGGGGCTTACGAGCAGTACTTC. It codes for CASRWGQGAYEQYF. The chain recombines TRBV19 with TRBJ2-7; 12 bases match TRBD1. Germline V gene data show CDR1 as LNHDA and CDR2 as SQIVND (reference sequence). The CDR3 runs 14 residues. J was trimmed by 4 bases and V by 6 bases; bases with no gene match: 4.

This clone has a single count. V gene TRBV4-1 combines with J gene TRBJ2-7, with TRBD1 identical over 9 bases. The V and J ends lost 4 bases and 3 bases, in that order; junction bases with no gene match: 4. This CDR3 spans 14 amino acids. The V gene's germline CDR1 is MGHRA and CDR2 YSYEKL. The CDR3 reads CASSPGTGYYEQYF. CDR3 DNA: TGCGCCAGCAGCCCCGGGACAGGGTACTACGAGCAGTACTTC.

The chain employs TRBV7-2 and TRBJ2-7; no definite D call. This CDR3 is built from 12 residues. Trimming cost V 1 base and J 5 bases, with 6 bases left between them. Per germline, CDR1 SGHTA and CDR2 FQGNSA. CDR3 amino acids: CASSLGFNEQYF. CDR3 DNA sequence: TGTGCCAGCAGCTTAGGGTTCAACGAGCAGTACTTC.

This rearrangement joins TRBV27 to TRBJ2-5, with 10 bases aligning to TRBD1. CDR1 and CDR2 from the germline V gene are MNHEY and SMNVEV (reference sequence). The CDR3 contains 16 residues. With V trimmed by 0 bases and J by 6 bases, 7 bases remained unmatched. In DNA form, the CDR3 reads TGTGCCAGCAGTTTATCGACCGGGACAGGGGAGAAGACCCAGTACTTC. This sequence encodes CASSLSTGTGEKTQYF.

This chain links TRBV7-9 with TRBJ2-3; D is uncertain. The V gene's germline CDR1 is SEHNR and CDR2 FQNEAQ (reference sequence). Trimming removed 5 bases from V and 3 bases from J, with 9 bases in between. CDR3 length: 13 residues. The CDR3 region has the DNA TGTGCCAGCAGCGTTTCAGAGACAGATACGCAGTATTTT. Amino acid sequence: CASSVSETDTQYF.

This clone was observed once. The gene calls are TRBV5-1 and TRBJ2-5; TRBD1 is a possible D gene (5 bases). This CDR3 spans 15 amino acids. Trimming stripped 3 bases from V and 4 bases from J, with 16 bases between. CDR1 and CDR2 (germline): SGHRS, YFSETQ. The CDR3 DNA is TGCGCCAGCAGCTGGGCCCAAGGGGATGGAGAGACCCAGTACTTC. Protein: CASSWAQGDGETQYF.